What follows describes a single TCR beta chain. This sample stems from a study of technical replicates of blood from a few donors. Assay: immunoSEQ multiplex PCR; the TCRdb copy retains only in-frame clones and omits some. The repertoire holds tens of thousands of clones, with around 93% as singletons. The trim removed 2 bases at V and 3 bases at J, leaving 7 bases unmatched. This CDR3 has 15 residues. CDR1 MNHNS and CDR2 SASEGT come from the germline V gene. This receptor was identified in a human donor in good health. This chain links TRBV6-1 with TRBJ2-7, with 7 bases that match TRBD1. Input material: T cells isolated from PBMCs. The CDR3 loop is CASSEPGGRLYEQYF. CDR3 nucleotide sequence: TGTGCCAGCAGTGAACCAGGGGGACGACTCTACGAGCAGTACTTC.